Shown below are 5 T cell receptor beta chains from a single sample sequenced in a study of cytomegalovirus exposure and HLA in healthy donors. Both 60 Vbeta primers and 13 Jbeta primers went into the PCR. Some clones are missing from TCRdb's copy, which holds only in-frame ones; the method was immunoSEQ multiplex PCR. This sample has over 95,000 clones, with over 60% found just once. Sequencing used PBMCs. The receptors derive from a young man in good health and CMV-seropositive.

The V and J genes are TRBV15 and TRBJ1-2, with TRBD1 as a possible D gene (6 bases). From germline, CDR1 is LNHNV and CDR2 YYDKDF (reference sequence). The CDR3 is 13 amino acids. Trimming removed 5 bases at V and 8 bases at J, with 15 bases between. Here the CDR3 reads CATSGGGLEGYTF. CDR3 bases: TGTGCCACCAGCGGCGGGGGGCTTGAGGGCTACACCTTC.

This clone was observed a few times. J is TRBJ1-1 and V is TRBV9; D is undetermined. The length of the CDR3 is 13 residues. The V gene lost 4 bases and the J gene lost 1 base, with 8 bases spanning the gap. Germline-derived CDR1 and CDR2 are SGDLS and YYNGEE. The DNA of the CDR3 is TGTGCCAGCAGCCGGCGGGAGAACACTGAAGCTTTCTTT. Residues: CASSRRENTEAFF.

The CDR3 DNA reads as TGTGCCAGCAGCTCCAGGGTAGGCGGAAACACCATATATTTT. It yields the protein CASSSRVGGNTIYF. The chain links TRBV5-5 to TRBJ1-3; the D gene is possibly TRBD1 (5 bases). Trimming took 3 bases from V and 4 from J, leaving 11 bases between them. The germline gives CDR1 SGHKS, CDR2 YYEKEE (reference sequence). The CDR3 consists of 14 residues.

The CDR3 DNA follows: TGTGCCACCAGCAGAGATAGGAGTTCACCCCTCCACTTT. Its translation: CATSRDRSSPLHF. The J gene is TRBJ1-6, the V gene TRBV15; D call uncertain. Germline loops: CDR1 LNHNV, CDR2 YYDKDF (reference sequence). Trimming stripped 0 bases from V and 9 bases from J, with 6 bases between. The CDR3 length is 13 residues.

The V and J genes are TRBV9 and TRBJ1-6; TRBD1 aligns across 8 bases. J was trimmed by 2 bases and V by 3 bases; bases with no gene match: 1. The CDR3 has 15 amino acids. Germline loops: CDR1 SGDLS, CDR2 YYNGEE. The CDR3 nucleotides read TGTGCCAGCAGCGAGGGACAGGCCTATAATTCACCCCTCCACTTT. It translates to CASSEGQAYNSPLHF.